This T cell receptor (beta chain) was sequenced in a study of blood T cell repertoires in COVID-19. About the study: Sources were T cells, B-cell-depleted T cells, or PBMCs; the material itself was cDNA or gDNA.

The CDR3 runs to 14 residues. V dropped 8 bases and J dropped 2; count of bases not matched to a gene: 5. The germline V gene has CDR1 MNHEY and CDR2 SMNVEV (reference sequence). The authors' processing: Nucleated cell counts were estimated from reference gene primer amplification. Using immunoSEQ multiplex PCR, the repertoire was profiled, and TCRdb retains in-frame clones only, with some absent. The D gene and trimming were derived from the DNA, and the V and J assignments and clone size from that table. Of approximately 210,000 clones in the sample, 82% were seen once. This clone was found many times.

Sequenced material: peripheral blood. The chain is built from TRBV27 and TRBJ1-5, with 8 bases lining up with TRBD1. This TCR was recovered from a woman in her 40s with acute or convalescent COVID-19. CDR3 region: CASGGTGGNQPQHF. Here the CDR3 DNA reads TGTGCCAGCGGAGGGACAGGCGGCAATCAGCCCCAGCATTTT.